This TCR beta chain was captured in a study of T cell changes during pregnancy in multiple sclerosis. The repertoire was sequenced with immunoSEQ multiplex PCR; TCRdb's copy has only in-frame clones and lacks some. The table records about 20,000 clones, about 85% of them present only once. J was trimmed by 6 bases and V by 4 bases; bases with no gene match: 7. CDR3 length: 16 amino acids. Germline-derived CDR1 and CDR2 are LGHNA and YSLEER. This clone was observed a single time. The TCR was taken from a female donor in good health, enrolled as a control in a pregnancy study. V and J are TRBV4-3 and TRBJ2-3, with TRBD2 matching 13 bases. The sequences come from CD8+ T cells from peripheral blood mononuclear cells, collected after pregnancy. The CDR3 loop reads CASSPRTSGGGDTQYF. The CDR3 bases are TGCGCCAGCAGCCCTAGGACTAGCGGGGGCGGGGATACGCAGTATTTT.